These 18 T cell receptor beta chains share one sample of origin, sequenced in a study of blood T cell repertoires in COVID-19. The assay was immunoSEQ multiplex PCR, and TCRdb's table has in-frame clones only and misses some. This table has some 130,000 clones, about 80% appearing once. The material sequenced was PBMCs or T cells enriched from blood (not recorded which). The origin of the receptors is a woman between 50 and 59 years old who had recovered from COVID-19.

The CDR3 loop reads CASSPGQNEKLFF. CDR3 DNA sequence: TGCGCCAGCAGCCCCGGACAGAATGAAAAACTGTTTTTT. The chain is built from TRBV5-1 and TRBJ1-4; weak D call: TRBD1 (6 bases). The germline V gene encodes CDR1 SGHRS and CDR2 YFSETQ. Deletions cut 4 bases from V and 5 bases from J, with 9 bases between. The CDR3 length is 13 residues. Looking up the rest from reference TRBV5-1 and TRBJ1-4 gives the full variable domain: KAGVTQTPRYLIKTRGQQVTLSCSPISGHRSVSWYQQTPGQGLQFLFEYFSETQRNKGNFPGRFSGRQFSNSRSEMNVSTLELGDSALYLCASSPGQNEKLFFGSGTQLSVL.

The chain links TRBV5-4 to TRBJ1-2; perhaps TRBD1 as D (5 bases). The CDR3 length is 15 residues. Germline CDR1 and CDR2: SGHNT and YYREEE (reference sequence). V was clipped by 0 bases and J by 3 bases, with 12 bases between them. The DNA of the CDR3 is TGTGCCAGCAGCTTGGGGGGGGGACCGGACTATGGCTACACCTTC. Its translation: CASSLGGGPDYGYTF.

This CDR3 is CASSPGGDYEQYF. In DNA, the CDR3 is TGCGCCAGCAGCCCAGGAGGAGACTACGAGCAGTACTTC. The genes are TRBV5-1 and TRBJ2-7; tentatively, D is TRBD2 (5 bases). The CDR3 sequence is 13 residues long. V was cut by 4 bases and J by 3 bases, with 11 bases left in between. CDR1 SGHRS and CDR2 YFSETQ come from the germline V gene. The complete variable domain, with remaining parts taken from reference TRBV5-1 and TRBJ2-7, reads KAGVTQTPRYLIKTRGQQVTLSCSPISGHRSVSWYQQTPGQGLQFLFEYFSETQRNKGNFPGRFSGRQFSNSRSEMNVSTLELGDSALYLCASSPGGDYEQYFGPGTRLTVT.

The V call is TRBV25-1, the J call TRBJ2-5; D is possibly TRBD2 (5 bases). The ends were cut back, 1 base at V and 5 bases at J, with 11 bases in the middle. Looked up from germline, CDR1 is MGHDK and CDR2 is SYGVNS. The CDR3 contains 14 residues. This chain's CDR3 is CASSESSGMETQYF. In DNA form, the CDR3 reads TGTGCCAGCAGTGAATCTTCGGGGATGGAGACCCAGTACTTC.

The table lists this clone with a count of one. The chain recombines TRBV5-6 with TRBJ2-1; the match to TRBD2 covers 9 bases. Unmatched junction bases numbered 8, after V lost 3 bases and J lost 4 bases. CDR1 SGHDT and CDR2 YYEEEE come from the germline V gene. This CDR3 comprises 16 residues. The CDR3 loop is CASSSPLSGGYNEQFF. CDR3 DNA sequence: TGTGCCAGCAGCTCCCCTCTGAGCGGGGGGTACAATGAGCAGTTCTTC.

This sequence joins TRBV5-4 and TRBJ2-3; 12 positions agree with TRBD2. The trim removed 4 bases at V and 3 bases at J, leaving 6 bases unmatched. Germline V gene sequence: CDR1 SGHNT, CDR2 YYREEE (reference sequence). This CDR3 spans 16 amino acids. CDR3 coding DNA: TGTGCCAGCAGCCTCCGGACTAGCGGGACGACAGATACGCAGTATTTT. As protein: CASSLRTSGTTDTQYF.

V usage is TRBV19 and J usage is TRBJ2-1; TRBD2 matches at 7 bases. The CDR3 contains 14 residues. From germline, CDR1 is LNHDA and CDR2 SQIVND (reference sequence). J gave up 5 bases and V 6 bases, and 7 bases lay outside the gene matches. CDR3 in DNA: TGTGCCAGTAGACAACCGGGGGGAAACAATGAGCAGTTCTTC. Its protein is CASRQPGGNNEQFF. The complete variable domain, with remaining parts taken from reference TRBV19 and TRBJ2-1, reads DGGITQSPKYLFRKEGQNVTLSCEQNLNHDAMYWYRQDPGQGLRLIYYSQIVNDFQKGDIAEGYSVSREKKESFPLTVTSAQKNPTAFYLCASRQPGGNNEQFFGPGTRLTVL.

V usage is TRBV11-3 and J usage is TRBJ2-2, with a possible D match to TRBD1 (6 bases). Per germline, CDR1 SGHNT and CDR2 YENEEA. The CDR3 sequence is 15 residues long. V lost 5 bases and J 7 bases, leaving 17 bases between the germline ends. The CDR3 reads CASSGSTGIDGELFF. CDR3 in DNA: TGTGCCAGCAGCGGGAGTACAGGGATCGACGGGGAGCTGTTTTTT.

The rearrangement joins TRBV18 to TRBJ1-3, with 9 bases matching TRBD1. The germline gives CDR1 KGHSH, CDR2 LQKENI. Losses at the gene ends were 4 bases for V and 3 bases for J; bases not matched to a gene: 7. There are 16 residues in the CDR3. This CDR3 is CASSQPGQGLGNTIYF. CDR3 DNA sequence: TGTGCCAGCTCACAACCGGGACAGGGTCTTGGAAACACCATATATTTT.

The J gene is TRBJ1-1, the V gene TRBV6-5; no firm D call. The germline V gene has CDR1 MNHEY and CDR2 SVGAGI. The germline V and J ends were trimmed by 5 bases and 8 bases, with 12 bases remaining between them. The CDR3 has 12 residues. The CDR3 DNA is TGTGCCAGCAGTCCTACCCCCGGGGAAGCTTTCTTT. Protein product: CASSPTPGEAFF.

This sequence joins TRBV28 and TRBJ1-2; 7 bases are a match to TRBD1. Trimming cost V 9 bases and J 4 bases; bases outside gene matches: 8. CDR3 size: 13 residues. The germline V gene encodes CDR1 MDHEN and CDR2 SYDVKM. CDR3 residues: CASRKGGSYGYTF. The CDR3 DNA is TGTGCCAGTCGAAAAGGGGGCTCCTATGGCTACACCTTC.

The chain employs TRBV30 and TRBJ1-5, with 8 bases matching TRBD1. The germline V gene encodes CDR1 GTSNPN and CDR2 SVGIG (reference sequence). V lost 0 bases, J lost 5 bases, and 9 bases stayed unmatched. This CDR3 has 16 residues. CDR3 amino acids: CAWSVLGQGSDQPQHF. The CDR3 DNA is TGTGCCTGGAGTGTACTAGGACAGGGATCAGATCAGCCCCAGCATTTT.

The CDR3 nucleotides are TGTGCCAGCACTGGCCCGGGACTGAGCTATGGCTACACCTTC. This encodes CASTGPGLSYGYTF. The genes are TRBV28 and TRBJ1-2; tentatively, D is TRBD1 (5 bases). CDR3 length equals 14 residues. Germline V gene data show CDR1 as MDHEN and CDR2 as SYDVKM. Trimming pared 7 bases from V and 4 bases from J, leaving 16 bases between.

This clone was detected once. The CDR3 spells CASSGRTSGSDGLGDTQYF. Written as DNA, the CDR3 is TGTGCCAGCAGTGGTCGGACTAGCGGGAGCGACGGCCTGGGGGATACGCAGTATTTT. The chain couples TRBV6-1 to TRBJ2-3; 13 bases are a match to TRBD2. V shed 4 bases and J 6 bases; nucleotides not matched to a gene: 16. The CDR3 spans 19 residues. Germline CDR1 MNHNS, CDR2 SASEGT.

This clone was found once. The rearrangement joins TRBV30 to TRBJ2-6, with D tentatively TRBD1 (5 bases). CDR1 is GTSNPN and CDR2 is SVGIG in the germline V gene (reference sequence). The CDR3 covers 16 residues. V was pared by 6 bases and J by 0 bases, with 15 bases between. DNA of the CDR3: TGTGCCTGTAATCAGGGAATGCGCTCTGGGGCCAACGTCCTGACTTTC. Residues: CACNQGMRSGANVLTF.

The CDR3 loop is CASSQASIRGTDTQYF. The CDR3 coding sequence is TGCGCCAGCAGCCAAGCTTCCATCCGGGGGACAGATACGCAGTATTTT. The rearrangement uses TRBV4-1 and TRBJ2-3, with D maybe TRBD2 (6 bases). The CDR3 loop spans 16 amino acids. V lost 1 base, J lost 3 bases, and 14 bases lay in between. Germline V lookup: CDR1 MGHRA, CDR2 YSYEKL.

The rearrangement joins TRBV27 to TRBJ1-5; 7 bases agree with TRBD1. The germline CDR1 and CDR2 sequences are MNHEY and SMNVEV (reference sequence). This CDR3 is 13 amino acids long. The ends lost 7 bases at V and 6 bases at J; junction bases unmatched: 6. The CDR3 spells CASTGTVGQPQHF. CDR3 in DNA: TGTGCCAGCACCGGGACAGTCGGTCAGCCCCAGCATTTT.

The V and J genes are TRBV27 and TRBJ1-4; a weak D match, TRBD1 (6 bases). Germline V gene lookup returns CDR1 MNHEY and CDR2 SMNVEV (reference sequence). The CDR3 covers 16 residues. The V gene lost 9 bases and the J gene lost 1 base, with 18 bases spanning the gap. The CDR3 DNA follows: TGTGCCAGGCCCCGGGACACCCTGAAAACTAATGAAAAACTGTTTTTT. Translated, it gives CARPRDTLKTNEKLFF.